The rows below give T cell receptor beta chains drawn from one sample of a study of blood T cell repertoires in COVID-19. Measured with immunoSEQ multiplex PCR; TCRdb has only the in-frame clones, and not every one. The sample contains around 30,000 clones, around 90% of which appear only once. Sequencing was performed on peripheral blood. These receptor sequences come from a man aged 50 to 59 with active or convalescent COVID-19. Both conserved end residues are part of each CDR3. The D gene is left open where the match is weak. The size field is filled for only some rows; it gives once, few, many or a size class.

TRBV7-8	.	TRBJ2-7	TRBD1	TGTGCCAGCAGCTTAGCACCAGGGACAGGGAATGTCGGGGAGCAGTACTTC	CASSLAPGTGNVGEQYF
TRBV18	medium-sized	TRBJ2-7	TRBD1	TGTGCCAGCTCAACAGCCGGGACAGGGGACACCCCCTACGAGCAGTACTTC	CASSTAGTGDTPYEQYF
TRBV7-3	.	TRBJ1-1	TRBD1	TGTGCCAGCAGCGTCACAGGGGGCGATGAAGCTTTCTTT	CASSVTGGDEAFF
TRBV14	.	TRBJ2-3	.	TGTGCCAGCAGCCAAACAGGGTCGGATACGCAGTATTTT	CASSQTGSDTQYF
TRBV7-9	.	TRBJ2-3	.	TGTGCCAGCAGCCCCAGCCGCTACGACTCCGCAGATACGCAGTATTTT	CASSPSRYDSADTQYF
TRBV18	.	TRBJ1-2	.	TGTGCCAGCTCCGGCGGATTTTCTAACTATGGCTACACCTTC	CASSGGFSNYGYTF
TRBV29-1	.	TRBJ2-7	TRBD2	TGCAGCGTGGCGGGACTAGCGAACCACGAGCAGTACTTC	CSVAGLANHEQYF
TRBV15	.	TRBJ2-5	TRBD1	TGTGCCACCAGCAGAGGGGACAGGGCGGGGGAGACCCAGTACTTC	CATSRGDRAGETQYF
TRBV4-3	.	TRBJ2-7	TRBD2	TGCGCCAGCAGCCAAGACCGAGCGGGAGTGATGTCCTACGAGCAGTACTTC	CASSQDRAGVMSYEQYF
TRBV2	.	TRBJ1-3	.	TGTGCCCGGTCTTCCACTGGAAACACCATATATTTT	CARSSTGNTIYF
TRBV29-1	.	TRBJ1-2	.	TGCAGCGTTGGACAGTCTAACTATGGCTACACCTTC	CSVGQSNYGYTF
TRBV15	.	TRBJ2-4	TRBD2	TGTGCCACCAGCAGAGATTGGGGTAGCGGGAGTCAAAACATTCAGTACTTC	CATSRDWGSGSQNIQYF
TRBV30	.	TRBJ1-5	TRBD1	TGTGCCTGGAGTGTAGGGCGACAGGGCCTGTATAGCAATCAGCCCCAGCATTTT	CAWSVGRQGLYSNQPQHF
TRBV10-2	.	TRBJ2-7	.	TGCGCCAGCAGTGAGACGGGGGACCCTACATACGAGCAGTACTTC	CASSETGDPTYEQYF
TRBV30	.	TRBJ2-7	.	TGTGCCTGGAGTGTACCCCACAGTTATCAGAAATCCTACGAGCAGTACTTC	CAWSVPHSYQKSYEQYF
TRBV30	.	TRBJ2-1	.	TGTGCCTGGAGTATGGCTAGCGAGATCAATGAGCAGTTCTTC	CAWSMASEINEQFF
TRBV7-9	.	TRBJ2-7	.	TGTGCCAGCAGCCAACAGCCGAGATCCGAGCAGTACTTC	CASSQQPRSEQYF
TRBV7-2	.	TRBJ2-3	TRBD1	TGTGCCAGCAGCCCCGGACAGGGCACAGATACGCAGTATTTT	CASSPGQGTDTQYF
TRBV7-2	.	TRBJ2-3	TRBD2	TGTGCCAGCAGACCTGCGAGCGGGGCTACGCAGTATTTT	CASRPASGATQYF
TRBV28	once	TRBJ1-1	TRBD1	TGTGCCAGCAGTTTATATCTCCCAGGGGGCACTGAAGCTTTCTTT	CASSLYLPGGTEAFF
TRBV19	once	TRBJ1-2	TRBD1	TGTGCCAGTAGTGACCTCACAGGGGGCGGCTATGGCTACACCTTC	CASSDLTGGGYGYTF
TRBV11-3	once	TRBJ2-6	TRBD1	TGTGCCAGCAGCGCAGGCGGGACAGGGACAGGGGCCAACGTCCTGACTTTC	CASSAGGTGTGANVLTF
TRBV4-2	.	TRBJ2-7	TRBD2	TGTGCCAGCAGCCAAGTTCTTAGCGGGACCCCCTACGAGCAGTACTTC	CASSQVLSGTPYEQYF
TRBV6-2/TRBV6-3	.	TRBJ2-3	TRBD2	TGTGCCAGCAGTTACCGGCGGGGGAGCACAGATACGCAGTATTTT	CASSYRRGSTDTQYF
TRBV30	.	TRBJ2-1	TRBD2	TGTGCCTGGGACCTAGCGGGAACTTATGAGCAGTTCTTC	CAWDLAGTYEQFF
TRBV24-1	once	TRBJ2-2	TRBD1	TGTGCCACCAGTGATTCACCATACAGGGGCACCGGGGAGCTGTTTTTT	CATSDSPYRGTGELFF
TRBV28	.	TRBJ2-3	TRBD1	TGTGCCAGCAGTTTGGCAGGGGGCGCGTCAGATACGCAGTATTTT	CASSLAGGASDTQYF
TRBV5-4	.	TRBJ2-7	TRBD2	TGTGCCAGCAGCCTGGGACTAGCGGAGTACGAGCAGTACTTC	CASSLGLAEYEQYF
TRBV2	.	TRBJ2-2	TRBD1	TGTGCCAGCAGTTTACCCCGGGACAGGGTTGTTTTCGGACTCGGGGAGCTGTTTTTT	CASSLPRDRVVFGLGELFF
TRBV10-3	.	TRBJ2-1	TRBD1	TGTGCCACCTGGACAGGGGCCGTGGTCACTGAGCAGTTCTTC	CATWTGAVVTEQFF
TRBV28	.	TRBJ1-1	.	TGTGCCAGCAGTCCAAGGACAGAACAGAACACTGAAGCTTTCTTT	CASSPRTEQNTEAFF